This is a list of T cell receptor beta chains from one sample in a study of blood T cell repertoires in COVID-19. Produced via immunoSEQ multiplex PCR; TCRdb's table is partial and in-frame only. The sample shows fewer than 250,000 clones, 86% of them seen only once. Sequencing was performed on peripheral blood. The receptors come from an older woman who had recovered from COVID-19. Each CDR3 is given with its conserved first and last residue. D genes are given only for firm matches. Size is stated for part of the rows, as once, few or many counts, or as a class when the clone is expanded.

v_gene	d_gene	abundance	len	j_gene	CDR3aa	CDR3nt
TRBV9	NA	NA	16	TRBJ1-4	CASSTRTGVTNEKLFF	TGTGCCAGCAGCACTCGGACCGGGGTCACTAATGAAAAACTGTTTTTT
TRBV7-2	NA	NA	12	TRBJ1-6	CASSPSGSPLHF	TGTGCCAGCAGCCCTAGTGGTTCACCCCTCCACTTT
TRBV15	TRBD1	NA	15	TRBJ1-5	CATSSNRQGTSTQHF	TGTGCCACCAGCTCTAACAGACAGGGGACATCGACCCAGCATTTT
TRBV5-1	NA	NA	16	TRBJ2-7	CASSLTLHSVGGREYF	TGCGCCAGCAGCTTGACCCTCCACTCCGTCGGCGGTCGGGAGTACTTC
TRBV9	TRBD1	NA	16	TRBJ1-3	CASSVDRAYSGNTIYF	TGTGCCAGCAGCGTTGACAGGGCCTACTCTGGAAACACCATATATTTT
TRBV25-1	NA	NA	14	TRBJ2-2	CASRGDIHTGELFF	TGTGCCAGCAGGGGGGACATACACACCGGGGAGCTGTTTTTT
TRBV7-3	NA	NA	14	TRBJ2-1	CASSLMPEYNEQFF	TGTGCCAGCAGCTTAATGCCCGAGTATAATGAGCAGTTCTTC
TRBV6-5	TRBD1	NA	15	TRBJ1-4	CASSPRGGGGEKLFF	TGTGCCAGCAGTCCCAGGGGTGGAGGGGGCGAAAAACTGTTTTTT
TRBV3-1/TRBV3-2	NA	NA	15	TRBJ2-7	CASSQDGTISYEQYF	TGTGCCAGCAGCCAAGACGGGACAATAAGCTACGAGCAGTACTTC
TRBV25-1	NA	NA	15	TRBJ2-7	CASSAPGGGAYEQYF	TGTGCCAGCAGTGCACCAGGAGGGGGGGCCTACGAGCAGTACTTC
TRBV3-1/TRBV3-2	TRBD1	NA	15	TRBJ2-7	CASSRPGQGDYEQYF	TGTGCCAGCAGCCGGCCGGGACAGGGTGACTACGAGCAGTACTTC
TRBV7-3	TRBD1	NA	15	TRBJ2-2	CASSWGQGDTGELFF	TGTGCCAGCAGCTGGGGACAGGGGGACACCGGGGAGCTGTTTTTT
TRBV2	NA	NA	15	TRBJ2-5	CASSLTGGPEETQYF	TGTGCCAGCAGTTTAACTGGGGGCCCTGAAGAGACCCAGTACTTC
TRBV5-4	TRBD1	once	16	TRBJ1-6	CASSNPRTGLNSPLHF	TGTGCCAGCAGCAACCCTCGGACAGGGCTTAATTCACCCCTCCACTTT
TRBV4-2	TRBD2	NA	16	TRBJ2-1	CASSQAGTRSYNEQFF	TGTGCCAGCAGCCAAGCAGGGACTAGAAGCTACAATGAGCAGTTCTTC
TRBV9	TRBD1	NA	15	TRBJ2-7	CASSALGQSSYEQYF	TGTGCCAGCAGCGCCCTGGGACAGTCCTCCTACGAGCAGTACTTC
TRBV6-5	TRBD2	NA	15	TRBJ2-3	CASFLAGGFTDTQYF	TGTGCCAGTTTTTTAGCGGGGGGTTTCACAGATACGCAGTATTTT